The 21 T cell receptor beta chains below all came from one sample that was sequenced in a study of shared clonotypes between healthy human individuals. TCRdb keeps only in-frame clones here, not all; method: immunoSEQ multiplex PCR. The data hold approximately 2.4 million clones, with almost 96% observed a single time. Material for sequencing was naive CD4+ T cells sorted from blood. The subset denotes: CD45RA+ positively selected. The receptors come from a man in his late teens or twenties in good health.

This chain connects TRBV5-1 to TRBJ2-2, with 8 nucleotides matching TRBD1. Unmatched junction bases numbered 3, after V lost 1 base and J lost 4 bases. Germline lookup yields CDR1 SGHRS and CDR2 YFSETQ. The CDR3 totals 15 residues. This chain's CDR3 is CASSLRTGSTGELFF. CDR3 DNA sequence: TGCGCCAGCAGCTTGCGGACAGGGTCCACCGGGGAGCTGTTTTTT.

This clone was picked up one time. V and J are TRBV5-4 and TRBJ2-5, with D perhaps TRBD2 (5 bases). The CDR3 length is 13 residues. V lost 3 bases to trimming and J lost 3 bases, with 9 bases between them. Germline V gene data show CDR1 as SGHNT and CDR2 as YYREEE (reference sequence). The CDR3 sequence is CASSSGLEETQYF. The CDR3 DNA reads TGTGCCAGCAGCTCCGGACTGGAAGAGACCCAGTACTTC.

On this clone: Other DNA sequences in the sample encode the same CDR3. This chain links TRBV19 with TRBJ1-1, with TRBD1 matching 7 bases. This CDR3 is 13 amino acids long. The V gene end was trimmed by 4 bases and the J gene end by 4 bases; junction bases not matched to a gene: 3. CDR1 is LNHDA, CDR2 SQIVND, per germline (reference sequence). CDR3 sequence: CASSRQGRTEAFF. In nucleotides, the CDR3 is TGTGCCAGTAGTAGACAGGGACGCACTGAAGCTTTCTTT.

V usage is TRBV2 and J usage is TRBJ1-4; no reliable D call. Trimming took 4 bases from V and 8 from J, leaving 11 bases between them. Germline CDR1 SNHLY, CDR2 FYNNEI. CDR3 length: 13 amino acids. The CDR3 DNA reads TGTGCCAGCAGTGGGTCTGGTGGGGAAAAACTGTTTTTT. It specifies CASSGSGGEKLFF. The full variable domain, in which reference TRBV2 and TRBJ1-4 provide the parts outside the CDR3, is EPEVTQTPSHQVTQMGQEVILRCVPISNHLYFYWYRQILGQKVEFLVSFYNNEISEKSEIFDDQFSVERPDGSNFTLKIRSTKLEDSAMYFCASSGSGGEKLFFGSGTQLSVL.

The chain uses TRBV6-1 and TRBJ1-5; D is perhaps TRBD1 (5 bases). The CDR3 totals 16 residues. Germline V gene lookup returns CDR1 MNHNS and CDR2 SASEGT. Trimming pared 2 bases from V and 1 base from J, leaving 12 bases between. The CDR3 loop is CASSEIDSSSNQPQHF. The CDR3 nucleotides read TGTGCCAGCAGTGAAATCGACAGCTCGAGCAATCAGCCCCAGCATTTT.

This chain joins TRBV19 and TRBJ2-5; 11 bases map to TRBD1. The germline V gene has CDR1 LNHDA and CDR2 SQIVND (reference sequence). Trimming at V came to 6 bases and at J to 5 bases, leaving 8 bases not matched to a gene. This CDR3 contains 15 residues. DNA for the CDR3: TGTGCCAGTAGGATGGACAGGGGGCGTGACGAGACCCAGTACTTC. Protein: CASRMDRGRDETQYF.

This chain's CDR3 is CASSRQGEGCNQPQHF. The CDR3 region has the DNA TGTGCCAGCTCCCGCCAGGGGGAGGGTTGCAATCAGCCCCAGCATTTT. The chain is built from TRBV18 and TRBJ1-5; TRBD1 agrees at 7 bases. The CDR3 is 16 amino acids. Germline CDR1 and CDR2: KGHSH and LQKENI. V dropped 6 bases and J dropped 2; count of bases not matched to a gene: 10.

The chain has TRBV6-1 and TRBJ2-3, with 9 bases fitting TRBD1. The CDR3 length is 14 residues. The V and J ends lost 8 bases and 8 bases, in that order; junction bases with no gene match: 11. Looked up from germline, CDR1 is MNHNS and CDR2 is SASEGT. CDR3 in amino acids: CASGGQGVGGTQYF. CDR3 DNA: TGTGCCAGCGGGGGACAGGGCGTAGGTGGTACGCAGTATTTT.

This sequence joins TRBV2 and TRBJ2-7; no firm D call. CDR1 and CDR2 from the germline V gene are SNHLY and FYNNEI. V lost 7 bases to trimming and J lost 3 bases, with 7 bases between them. CDR3 size: 11 residues. The CDR3 DNA follows: TGTGCCAGCACCACTCGCTACGAGCAGTACTTC. Its translation is CASTTRYEQYF.

The chain joins TRBV6-1 to TRBJ1-5, with TRBD1 identical over 9 bases. The V and J ends lost 4 bases and 3 bases, in that order; junction bases with no gene match: 4. This CDR3 has 15 residues. Germline loops: CDR1 MNHNS, CDR2 SASEGT. The CDR3 here is CASSGGQGYNQPQHF. The DNA for the CDR3 is TGTGCCAGCAGTGGGGGACAGGGCTACAATCAGCCCCAGCATTTT.

The rearrangement uses TRBV6-5 and TRBJ1-1; the match to TRBD1 covers 7 bases. V was clipped by 0 bases and J by 4 bases; unmatched bases: 5. Per germline, CDR1 MNHEY and CDR2 SVGAGI. The CDR3 is made up of 15 amino acids. CDR3 in amino acids: CASSYSSTGATEAFF. DNA of the CDR3: TGTGCCAGCAGTTACTCGTCCACAGGGGCCACTGAAGCTTTCTTT.

The V and J genes are TRBV2 and TRBJ2-7; D not certain. Germline assignment: CDR1 SNHLY and CDR2 FYNNEI. The V gene lost 8 bases and the J gene lost 2 bases, with 10 bases spanning the gap. The CDR3 spans 12 residues. The CDR3 region has the DNA TGTGCCAGCGTCCGAAATGCCTACGAGCAGTACTTC. This gives the protein CASVRNAYEQYF.

The chain links TRBV30 to TRBJ2-4; D gene ambiguous. The ends were cut back, 7 bases at V and 6 bases at J, with 10 bases in the middle. Looked up from germline, CDR1 is GTSNPN and CDR2 is SVGIG (reference sequence). The CDR3 has 11 residues. CDR3 loop: CASLSLNIQYF. DNA of the CDR3: TGTGCCTCTCTCTCCCTAAACATTCAGTACTTC.

The V call is TRBV2, the J call TRBJ2-7, with D perhaps TRBD1 (5 bases). Trimming stripped 7 bases from V and 7 bases from J, with 23 bases between. Germline-derived CDR1 and CDR2 are SNHLY and FYNNEI. The CDR3 spans 15 residues. The DNA of the CDR3 is TGTGCCAGCACCTATAGTGAGAGCCCTTCAGGGGAGCAGTACTTC. Its protein product is CASTYSESPSGEQYF.

The chain carries TRBV11-3 and TRBJ2-7, with 8 nucleotides matching TRBD2. Germline V lookup: CDR1 SGHNT, CDR2 YENEEA. Trimming took 1 base from V and 2 from J; bases not matched to a gene: 7. The length of the CDR3 is 16 residues. The CDR3 DNA follows: TGTGCCAGCAGCTTAGCGGGACTAGGGGCCGCCTACGAGCAGTACTTC. This encodes CASSLAGLGAAYEQYF.

The J gene is TRBJ2-7, the V gene TRBV30, with TRBD1 as a possible D gene (5 bases). Germline CDR1 is GTSNPN and CDR2 is SVGIG (reference sequence). Trimming took 4 bases from V and 1 from J, leaving 14 bases between them. CDR3 size: 14 residues. CDR3 bases: TGTGCCTGGAACCAACAGGACGGTTCCTACGAGCAGTACTTC. Translated: CAWNQQDGSYEQYF.

The chain links TRBV29-1 to TRBJ2-5, with 7 bases matching TRBD2. The end of the DNA is better explained by TRBJ2-7, so the J call may be wrong. This CDR3 is 14 amino acids long. The germline V gene has CDR1 SQVTM and CDR2 ANQGSEA. The CDR3 is CSVGAADGRYEQYF. DNA for the CDR3: TGCAGCGTTGGGGCAGCCGACGGGAGGTACGAGCAGTACTTC.

This rearrangement joins TRBV7-2 to TRBJ2-3; 13 nucleotides match TRBD2. Germline values: CDR1 SGHTA, CDR2 FQGNSA. The CDR3 is made up of 16 amino acids. The junction had 3 bases not matched to a gene; V was cut back by 5 bases and J by 1 base. The CDR3, as DNA: TGTGCCAGCAGCCAACTAGCGGGGGGGCGCACAGATACGCAGTATTTT. It codes for CASSQLAGGRTDTQYF.

The V gene is TRBV2, the J gene TRBJ2-3; D is unclear. Germline V gene data show CDR1 as SNHLY and CDR2 as FYNNEI. The length of the CDR3 is 13 residues. V was clipped by 10 bases and J by 3 bases, with 14 bases between them. The CDR3 nucleotides are TGTGCCACCCAACCAGAACTTACAGATACGCAGTATTTT. This translates into CATQPELTDTQYF.

The chain uses TRBV28 and TRBJ1-2; perhaps TRBD1 as D (5 bases). This CDR3 contains 12 residues. The germline CDR1 and CDR2 sequences are MDHEN and SYDVKM. V was cut by 8 bases and J by 4 bases, with 11 bases left in between. CDR3 DNA: TGTGCCAGCTCCGGACAAAGCTATGGCTACACCTTC. Its protein product is CASSGQSYGYTF.

This clone showed up just a few times. J is TRBJ1-5 and V is TRBV19, with D unclear. From germline, CDR1 is LNHDA and CDR2 SQIVND (reference sequence). V lost 3 bases to trimming and J lost 7 bases, with 10 bases between them. The CDR3 is 13 amino acids. DNA for the CDR3: TGTGCCAGTAGTATCACAACGTCACAGCCCCAGCATTTT. Encoded protein: CASSITTSQPQHF.